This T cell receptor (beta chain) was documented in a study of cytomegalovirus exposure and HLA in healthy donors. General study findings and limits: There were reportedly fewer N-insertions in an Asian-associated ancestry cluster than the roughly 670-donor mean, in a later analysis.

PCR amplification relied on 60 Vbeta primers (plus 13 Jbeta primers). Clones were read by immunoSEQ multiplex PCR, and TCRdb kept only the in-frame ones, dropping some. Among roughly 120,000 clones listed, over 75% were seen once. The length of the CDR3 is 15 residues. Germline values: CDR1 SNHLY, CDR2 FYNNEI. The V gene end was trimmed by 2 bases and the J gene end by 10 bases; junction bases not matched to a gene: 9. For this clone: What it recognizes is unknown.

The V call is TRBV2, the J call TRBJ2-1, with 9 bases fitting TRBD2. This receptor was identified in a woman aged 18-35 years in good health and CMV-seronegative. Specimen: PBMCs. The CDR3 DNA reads TGTGCCAGCAGTGAACGTAGCGGGAGTAGTGGAGAGCAGTTCTTC. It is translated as CASSERSGSSGEQFF.